This paragraph covers one T cell receptor (beta chain) sequence. The record originates from a study of T cell changes during pregnancy in multiple sclerosis. V dropped 0 bases and J dropped 0 bases, with 10 bases sitting between them. This CDR3 contains 16 residues. From germline, CDR1 is SGDLS and CDR2 YYNGEE. TCRdb's copy holds only in-frame clones and misses some; the assay was immunoSEQ multiplex PCR. The sample comprises about 64,000 clones, roughly 89% of which are singletons, and more than 1.2% rests with the top ten. The sequence was collected from a female donor with multiple sclerosis, enrolled in a pregnancy study. The source was peripheral blood, collected in the second trimester of pregnancy. V usage is TRBV9 and J usage is TRBJ2-1, with a weak D call TRBD1 (5 bases). This CDR3 is CASSVATDSSYNEQFF. The DNA of the CDR3 is TGTGCCAGCAGCGTAGCCACCGACAGCTCCTACAATGAGCAGTTCTTC.